This record concerns one TCR beta chain sequence. Its specificity is unknown. The data were taken from a study of vaccination and CD4 T cells after COVID-19. V was trimmed by 6 bases and J by 8 bases, leaving 13 bases between them. This CDR3 contains 13 residues. CDR1 MGHDK and CDR2 SYGVNS come from the germline V gene. Treatment defined: roughly nine-day PBMC culture with coronavirus spike peptide pools or control peptides (ViraFEST assay). IL-2 at roughly 9.6 IU/ml and peptide pools at around 10 ug/ml were added to PBMCs cultured at around 2 million per well. Cultured CD4+ T cell DNA underwent sequencing with the Oncomine TCR Beta short-read assay. TCRdb ran MiXCR on the PCR reads and lists one entry per CDR3 protein. The table lists around 7,200 distinct CDR3 sequences, roughly 55% of them singletons.

The V call is TRBV25-1, the J call TRBJ1-4; D might be TRBD1 (5 bases). This sequence originates from a human donor who had recovered from COVID-19. Sequenced: CD4+ T cells from blood, cultured in vitro. CDR3 sequence: CASSWGTVEKLFF. CDR3 DNA sequence: TGTGCCAGCAGCTGGGGGACGGTCGAAAAACTGTTTTTT.